This TCR beta chain was captured by sequencing in a study of cytomegalovirus exposure and HLA in healthy donors. Study-wide background: For the approximately 400 genotyped donors, roughly 81% fell within the Caucasian-associated ancestry cluster.

This CDR3 has 18 amino acids. Germline values: CDR1 LGHNA, CDR2 YNFKEQ. The PCR used 60 Vbeta and 13 Jbeta primers. Here immunoSEQ multiplex PCR was the method, and the copy in TCRdb shows in-frame clones only, minus some. The sample contains about 130,000 clones, 70% to 75% of which appear only once. With respect to this clone: A read error may produce the germline difference seen at one junction end. At the DNA level, this CDR3 is encoded by other sequences in the same sample as well.

The chain uses TRBV4-2 and TRBJ2-3; TRBD2 matches 12 bases. The sequencing sample was made of PBMCs. This TCR was sampled from a woman aged 35 to 49 in good health and CMV-seropositive. DNA for the CDR3: TGTGCCAGCAGCCACGGACTAGCGGGAATTTCTAGCACAGATACGCAATATTTT. Its translation is CASSHGLAGISSTDTQYF.